These 21 T cell receptor beta chains were all obtained from the same sample, sequenced in a study of blood T cell repertoires in COVID-19. Clones were read by immunoSEQ multiplex PCR, and TCRdb kept only the in-frame ones, dropping some. The table includes about 270,000 clones, approximately 90% detected once. Sequencing input: PBMCs or T cells enriched from blood (not recorded which). These receptors came from a woman aged 18-35 years who had recovered from COVID-19.

The gene calls are TRBV29-1 and TRBJ2-5; no definite D call. The CDR3 has 14 amino acids. Germline V gene sequence: CDR1 SQVTM, CDR2 ANQGSEA. The V end lost 4 bases, the J end lost 0 bases, and 12 bases lay between the germline ends. The CDR3 DNA follows: TGCAGCGTTGTTTTCAGTTTGAACCAAGAGACCCAGTACTTC. This gives the protein CSVVFSLNQETQYF.

The chain couples TRBV29-1 to TRBJ1-2; TRBD1 might be the D (5 bases). Germline CDR1 reads SQVTM; CDR2 reads ANQGSEA. The CDR3 is 11 amino acids. Trimming removed 4 bases at V and 6 bases at J, with 9 bases between. The DNA for the CDR3 is TGCAGCGTTGGGCAGGGTGATGGCTACACCTTC. This translates into CSVGQGDGYTF.

CDR3: CASGLRAGASYNEQFF. The CDR3 bases are TGTGCTAGTGGTTTGCGCGCGGGGGCGTCCTACAATGAGCAGTTCTTC. The V gene is TRBV12-5, the J gene TRBJ2-1; D possibly corresponds to TRBD2 (7 bases). Trimming pared 2 bases from V and 1 base from J, leaving 12 bases between. Per the germline V gene, CDR1 is LGHNT and CDR2 is FRNRAP. The CDR3 has 16 amino acids.

The rearrangement joins TRBV5-1 to TRBJ1-1, with D perhaps TRBD1 (6 bases). Between the trimmed V and J ends, which lost 0 bases and 9 bases, there was a span of 12 bases. CDR3 length: 13 residues. Germline CDR1 SGHRS, CDR2 YFSETQ. The CDR3 reads CASSLDRDIQAFF. CDR3 bases: TGCGCCAGCAGCTTGGACCGGGACATCCAAGCTTTCTTT.

The chain links TRBV7-8 to TRBJ2-4, with TRBD1 matching 9 bases. Germline V gives CDR1 SGHVS, CDR2 FQNEAQ. Unmatched junction bases numbered 9, after V lost 4 bases and J lost 2 bases. This CDR3 has 17 amino acids. The CDR3 nucleotides read TGTGCCAGCAGCTCAAACAGGGGGCGCGGGTCCAAAAACATTCAGTACTTC. Translation: CASSSNRGRGSKNIQYF. Supplemented by reference TRBV7-8 and TRBJ2-4, the full variable domain reads GAGVSQSPRYKVAKRGQDVALRCDPISGHVSLFWYQQALGQGPEFLTYFQNEAQLDKSGLPSDRFFAERPEGSVSTLKIQRTQQEDSAVYLCASSSNRGRGSKNIQYFGAGTRLSVL.

The chain uses TRBV30 and TRBJ1-4, with a weak D call TRBD1 (5 bases). Germline CDR1 is GTSNPN and CDR2 is SVGIG (reference sequence). The V end lost 2 bases, the J end lost 7 bases, and 11 bases lay between the germline ends. The CDR3 totals 13 residues. The CDR3 reads CAWSKGHREKLFF. The DNA of the CDR3 is TGTGCCTGGAGTAAGGGGCATCGTGAAAAACTGTTTTTT.

The rearrangement links TRBV2 to TRBJ2-5; D is perhaps TRBD1 (8 bases). Trimming left V 8 bases short and J 5 bases short, with 21 bases between. The CDR3 has 15 amino acids. CDR1 and CDR2 from the germline V gene are SNHLY and FYNNEI. DNA of the CDR3: TGTGCCAGCTCAAGGGACAGGCAGGGGGGGGAGACCCAGTACTTC. This translates into CASSRDRQGGETQYF.

V and J are TRBV4-1 and TRBJ1-5; D is unresolved. CDR1 MGHRA and CDR2 YSYEKL come from the germline V gene. The CDR3 spans 14 residues. V was shortened by 2 bases and J by 0 bases, with 5 bases between the two germline ends. For the CDR3, the DNA is TGCGCCAGCAGCCAACCCCGTAGCAATCAGCCCCAGCATTTT. This translates into CASSQPRSNQPQHF.

This chain connects TRBV30 to TRBJ1-1; D remains ambiguous. The CDR3 runs 13 residues. Per germline, CDR1 GTSNPN and CDR2 SVGIG (reference sequence). V lost 0 bases and J 8 bases, leaving 13 bases between the germline ends. CDR3 DNA: TGTGCCTGGAGTGTACTTGATAGGAGAGAAGCTTTCTTT. This gives the protein CAWSVLDRREAFF.

The CDR3 here is CASSAFSGGAPPNEQYF. DNA of the CDR3: TGTGCCAGCAGCGCCTTTAGCGGGGGGGCACCCCCCAACGAGCAGTACTTC. This rearrangement joins TRBV7-2 to TRBJ2-7, with 11 bases lining up with TRBD2. CDR3 length: 17 residues. From germline, CDR1 is SGHTA and CDR2 FQGNSA. With 5 bases clipped from V and 5 bases from J, the junction kept 14 bases outside the gene matches. The complete variable domain, with remaining parts taken from reference TRBV7-2 and TRBJ2-7, reads GAGVSQSPSNKVTEKGKDVELRCDPISGHTALYWYRQSLGQGLEFLIYFQGNSAPDKSGLPSDRFSAERTGGSVSTLTIQRTQQEDSAVYLCASSAFSGGAPPNEQYFGPGTRLTVT.

The chain links TRBV7-2 to TRBJ2-5, with D perhaps TRBD1 (6 bases). The V and J ends lost 4 bases and 4 bases respectively, with 16 bases between them. Germline loops: CDR1 SGHTA, CDR2 FQGNSA. This CDR3 has 15 residues. This chain's CDR3 is CASSSSGTLRETQYF. As DNA, the CDR3 is TGTGCCAGCAGCTCCTCCGGGACACTCCGAGAGACCCAGTACTTC.

This chain links TRBV12-3 or TRBV12-4 with TRBJ2-1, with 7 bases fitting TRBD1. The CDR3 contains 12 residues. V dropped 5 bases and J dropped 15; count of bases not matched to a gene: 10. The CDR3, as DNA: TGTGCCAGCAGTGATGGACAGGACTCCCCGTTCTTC. Translation: CASSDGQDSPFF.

V usage is TRBV10-1 and J usage is TRBJ1-4; D uncertain. The CDR3 totals 13 residues. Germline loops: CDR1 WNHNN, CDR2 SYGVQD (reference sequence). V was trimmed by 4 bases and J by 8 bases, leaving 11 bases between them. The CDR3 DNA sequence: TGCGCCAGCAGTGTCAAGAACGGGGAAAAACTGTTTTTT. As protein: CASSVKNGEKLFF.

This chain connects TRBV3-1 (or the pseudogene TRBV3-2) to TRBJ2-3; 9 bases are a match to TRBD2. Unmatched junction bases numbered 16, after V lost 1 base and J lost 8 bases. The CDR3 loop spans 18 amino acids. CDR1 and CDR2 (germline): LGHDT, YNNKEL (reference sequence). The CDR3, as DNA: TGTGCCAGCAGCCAAGGGGTAGCTAGCGGGGTATGGCGGGGTACGCAGTATTTT. Amino acid sequence: CASSQGVASGVWRGTQYF.

V is TRBV9 and J is TRBJ1-2; possibly TRBD1 for D (6 bases). The CDR3 has 14 amino acids. The germline gives CDR1 SGDLS, CDR2 YYNGEE. V was pared by 3 bases and J by 3 bases, with 12 bases between. This CDR3 is CASSASAGDYGYTF. CDR3 in DNA: TGTGCCAGCAGCGCCAGTGCAGGGGACTATGGCTACACCTTC. Full variable domain (rest looked up from reference TRBV9 and TRBJ1-2): DSGVTQTPKHLITATGQRVTLRCSPRSGDLSVYWYQQSLDQGLQFLIQYYNGEERAKGNILERFSAQQFPDLHSELNLSSLELGDSALYFCASSASAGDYGYTFGSGTRLTVV.

The J gene is TRBJ2-1, the V gene TRBV18, with 7 bases fitting TRBD2. This CDR3 has 17 residues. The germline V gene has CDR1 KGHSH and CDR2 LQKENI. With V trimmed by 3 bases and J by 3 bases, 11 bases remained unmatched. Here the CDR3 DNA reads TGTGCCAGCTCACCGCCTCTCCGCGGGGGTCGCTACAATGAGCAGTTCTTC. Amino acid sequence: CASSPPLRGGRYNEQFF. Supplemented by reference TRBV18 and TRBJ2-1, the full variable domain reads NAGVMQNPRHLVRRRGQEARLRCSPMKGHSHVYWYRQLPEEGLKFMVYLQKENIIDESGMPKERFSAEFPKEGPSILRIQQVVRGDSAAYFCASSPPLRGGRYNEQFFGPGTRLTVL.

This chain connects TRBV14 to TRBJ2-1, with 13 bases that match TRBD2. CDR3 length: 15 residues. The germline V gene encodes CDR1 SGHDN and CDR2 FVKESK. The junction had 4 bases not matched to a gene; V was cut back by 1 base and J by 10 bases. The CDR3 loop is CASSQVGLAGAEQFF. For the CDR3, the DNA is TGTGCCAGCAGCCAAGTTGGACTAGCGGGGGCCGAGCAGTTCTTC.

The genes are TRBV5-4 and TRBJ1-1; TRBD1 matches at 7 bases. Per the germline V gene, CDR1 is SGHNT and CDR2 is YYREEE (reference sequence). The CDR3 runs to 16 residues. Trimming removed 0 bases from V and 1 base from J; junction bases left unmatched: 6. This CDR3 reads CASSLVMGQSNTEAFF. In DNA, the CDR3 is TGTGCCAGCAGCTTGGTAATGGGACAGTCGAACACTGAAGCTTTCTTT.

The rearrangement uses TRBV12-3 or TRBV12-4 and TRBJ2-2; D call uncertain. The CDR3 contains 13 residues. Trimming took 6 bases from V and 2 from J, leaving 7 bases between them. CDR3: CASRPTNTGELFF. DNA for the CDR3: TGTGCCAGCAGACCGACTAACACCGGGGAGCTGTTTTTT.

V is TRBV10-3 and J is TRBJ2-5, with D possibly matching TRBD2 (5 bases). V dropped 2 bases and J dropped 5 bases, with 9 bases sitting between them. Per germline, CDR1 ENHRY and CDR2 SYGVKD. This CDR3 spans 13 amino acids. CDR3 region: CAISEGRRETQYF. DNA of the CDR3: TGTGCCATCAGTGAGGGCAGGAGGGAGACCCAGTACTTC.

The chain couples TRBV5-1 to TRBJ2-7; D perhaps matches TRBD1 (6 bases). Trimming pared 5 bases from V and 3 bases from J, leaving 9 bases between. Germline assignment: CDR1 SGHRS and CDR2 YFSETQ. This CDR3 is built from 12 residues. The CDR3: CASRDRNYEQYF. The CDR3 DNA follows: TGCGCCAGCAGGGACAGAAACTACGAGCAGTACTTC.